The 28 T cell receptor beta chains below come from one sample, sequenced in a study of tumor-infiltrating lymphocytes in primary liver carcinoma. Both RNA and DNA were isolated together from about 20-30 mg of bulk tissue that had not been sorted. The investigators made TCR beta cDNA from about 0.45 ug total RNA, using a constant-region primer. TCR beta libraries came from three nested multiplex PCR rounds using slightly modified ARM-PCR. A C-beta reverse primer and TRBV1-TRBV30 forward primers served in each of the first two PCR rounds, at about 10 cycles apiece. MiXCR, applied by TCRdb to the multiplex PCR reads, yields one record per CDR3 protein. This sample has about 110,000 distinct CDR3 sequences, with around 62% found just once. The sample was liver tumor tissue from sampling region 1. Subset of the sample: tumor region T1, superior pole. The source of these receptors is a woman in her sixties with primary liver carcinoma and hepatitis B virus infection.

Worth noting for this clonotype: A much larger clone lies one base from this, so it may be a read error. The chain has TRBV10-3 and TRBJ2-1; D is unclear. Trimming pared 3 bases from V and 7 bases from J, leaving 22 bases between. Germline CDR1 is ENHRY and CDR2 is SYGVKD. The CDR3 spans 17 residues. DNA of the CDR3: TGTGCCATCAGTGATCACCCCGGGTCAGGAGAAGAGAATGAGCAGTTCTTC. This codes for CAISDHPGSGEENEQFF.

The V call is TRBV20-1, the J call TRBJ2-1, with TRBD2 identical over 13 bases. The CDR3 is made up of 16 amino acids. Losses at the gene ends were 3 bases for V and 6 bases for J; bases not matched to a gene: 8. Germline V gene data show CDR1 as DFQATT and CDR2 as SNEGSKA (reference sequence). CDR3 region: CSASVTSGRALNEQFF. The DNA of the CDR3 is TGCAGTGCTAGCGTTACTAGCGGGAGGGCCCTCAATGAGCAGTTCTTC.

Note on this clonotype: This sequence may be a read error, since a much larger clone differs from it by one base. It is likely a read error, because the conserved phenylalanine at the end of the CDR3 is missing. This chain uses TRBV4-2 with TRBJ2-7; the match to TRBD1 covers 9 bases. V was pared by 3 bases and J by 4 bases, with 7 bases of the junction left unmatched. The CDR3 consists of 15 residues. Germline CDR1 LGHNA, CDR2 YNFKEQ. CDR3 DNA: TGTGCCAGCAGCCAGGAAGGGACAGGGTTTTACGAGCAGTACTTA. Residues: CASSQEGTGFYEQYL.

In regard to this clonotype: No conserved phenylalanine or tryptophan ends this CDR3, so it is likely a read error. The chain carries TRBV11-2 and TRBJ2-3; D is undetermined. CDR1 and CDR2 (germline): SGHAT, FQNNGV. CDR3 length: 13 amino acids. CDR3 sequence (DNA): TGTGCTAACAGCTTAGATCGAGGAGATACGCAGTATTCT. Translating gives CANSLDRGDTQYS.

This clonotype appeared a few times. The chain uses TRBV28 and TRBJ1-2; TRBD1 matches at 7 bases. Germline CDR1 reads MDHEN; CDR2 reads SYDVKM. V lost 5 bases and J lost 4; bases outside the gene matches: 7. The CDR3 spans 14 residues. CDR3 residues: CASSRTGVGYGYTF. The CDR3 coding sequence is TGTGCCAGCAGTAGAACAGGGGTTGGCTATGGCTACACCTTC.

Turning to this clonotype: With a much larger clone just one base away, this may be a read error. The CDR3 nucleotides read TGTGCCAGCAGTTTCTGGACTAGTAGGGTGACCCAGTACTTC. Protein sequence: CASSFWTSRVTQYF. The rearrangement joins TRBV6-5 to TRBJ2-5; 7 bases align to TRBD2. CDR3 size: 14 residues. With V trimmed by 4 bases and J by 7 bases, 9 bases remained unmatched. Per germline, CDR1 MNHEY and CDR2 SVGAGI.

Details on this clonotype: The junction does not match germline at one end; this may be a read error. The rearrangement uses TRBV11-2 and TRBJ2-3; TRBD2 matches at 11 bases. CDR1 SGHAT and CDR2 FQNNGV come from the germline V gene. This CDR3 spans 15 amino acids. In DNA, the CDR3 is TGTGGCAGCAGCCCTGGACTAGCGGGCCCAGATATGGAGTATTTT. This codes for CGSSPGLAGPDMEYF.

The chain uses TRBV5-1 and TRBJ1-4; D remains unclear. The CDR3 consists of 14 residues. Germline V lookup: CDR1 SGHRS, CDR2 YFSETQ. V was clipped by 0 bases and J by 0 bases, with 3 bases between them. The CDR3 here is CASSLVATNEKLFF. The CDR3 region has the DNA TGCGCCAGCAGCTTGGTCGCAACTAATGAAAAACTGTTTTTT.

With respect to this clonotype: Just one base apart from a much larger clone, this may be a read error. This chain connects TRBV4-1 to TRBJ2-7; D unresolved. The germline V gene encodes CDR1 MGHRA and CDR2 YSYEKL. This CDR3 spans 11 amino acids. The CDR3 here is CTSSQNYEQYF. The CDR3 DNA sequence: TGCACCAGCAGCCAAAACTACGAGCAGTACTTC.

Concerning this clonotype: This may arise from a read error, as a much more abundant clone is one base away. The chain is built from TRBV12-3 or TRBV12-4 and TRBJ1-1, with D unclear. This CDR3 has 15 residues. The ends were cut back, 8 bases at V and 0 bases at J, with 16 bases in the middle. CDR3 region: CASETTQTLNTEAFF. CDR3 DNA sequence: TGTGCCAGCGAAACAACACAGACCTTGAACACTGAAGCTTTCTTT.

Turning to this clonotype: A much larger clone is a single base away; this may be a read error. This chain connects TRBV12-3 or TRBV12-4 to TRBJ2-7; TRBD1 aligns across 7 bases. This CDR3 has 14 amino acids. CDR3 sequence: CASSLGDSNYELYF. CDR3 in DNA: TGTGCCAGCAGTTTAGGGGACAGTAACTACGAGCTGTACTTC.

A note on this clonotype: This may stem from a read error, because a much larger clone lies one nucleotide away. The gene calls are TRBV12-5 and TRBJ2-1, with D hard to call. The CDR3 loop spans 10 amino acids. In germline, CDR1 is LGHNT, CDR2 FRNRAP. In DNA, the CDR3 is TGTGTTAGTGGTTTGTCTGAGCAGTTCTTC. It codes for CVSGLSEQFF.

About this clonotype itself: This could be a read error, since a much larger clone is one nucleotide away. V gene TRBV5-6 combines with J gene TRBJ1-1, with D possibly being TRBD1 (6 bases). Germline V lookup: CDR1 SGHDT, CDR2 YYEEEE. The CDR3 length is 14 residues. The CDR3 sequence is CVSSLGQINTEAFF. DNA of the CDR3: TGTGTCAGCAGCTTAGGACAGATTAACACTGAAGCTTTCTTT. The complete variable domain, with remaining parts taken from reference TRBV5-6 and TRBJ1-1, reads DAGVTQSPTHLIKTRGQQVTLRCSPKSGHDTVSWYQQALGQGPQFIFQYYEEEERQRGNFPDRFSGHQFPNYSSELNVNALLLGDSALYLCVSSLGQINTEAFFGQGTRLTVV.

About this clonotype: A much larger clonotype is one base distant, so this may be a read error. This sequence joins TRBV12-3 or TRBV12-4 and TRBJ2-1; 9 positions agree with TRBD2. The CDR3 loop spans 15 amino acids. The ends lost 7 bases at V and 8 bases at J; junction bases unmatched: 12. CDR3 DNA sequence: TGTGCCAGCAATTCCCGTAATAGCGGGAGCTATGAGCAGTTCTTC. It translates to CASNSRNSGSYEQFF.

As for this clonotype: A much larger clone is a single base away; this may be a read error. The chain is built from TRBV2 and TRBJ2-7, with D unresolved. The CDR3 is 10 amino acids. Germline V gene lookup returns CDR1 SNHLY and CDR2 FYNNEI. The CDR3 region has the DNA TGTGCCAGCAGTGATGAAGAGCAGAACTTC. The encoded protein is CASSDEEQNF.

The chain links TRBV24-1 to TRBJ1-2, with D hard to call. Trimming removed 6 bases from V and 1 base from J, with 8 bases in between. The CDR3 sequence is 13 residues long. Germline-derived CDR1 and CDR2 are KGHDR and SFDVKD. DNA of the CDR3: TGTGCCACCAGTCGGGGTAGTAACTATGGCTACACCTTC. Protein product: CATSRGSNYGYTF.

To note about this clonotype: In this CDR3 the conserved last residue, phenylalanine or tryptophan, is missing, so a read error is likely. The CDR3 spells CASILEGEPYNEQFL. CDR3 in DNA: TGCGCCAGCATCTTGGAGGGGGAACCTTACAATGAGCAGTTCCTC. The chain couples TRBV5-1 to TRBJ2-1; D is possibly TRBD1 or TRBD2 (6 bases each). Germline lookup yields CDR1 SGHRS and CDR2 YFSETQ. This CDR3 is built from 15 residues.

The chain joins TRBV30 to TRBJ1-1, with D unclear. V gave up 4 bases and J gave up 0 bases, with 6 bases separating them. This CDR3 is built from 12 residues. Germline V CDR1 and CDR2: GTSNPN, SVGIG (reference sequence). The CDR3 nucleotides are TGTGCCTGGAAGAATATGAACACTGAAGCTTTCTTT. The encoded protein is CAWKNMNTEAFF.

The table lists this clonotype with a few counts. This could be a read error, since a much larger clone is one nucleotide away. This chain connects TRBV5-4 to TRBJ2-1; 11 bases fit TRBD2. Germline-derived CDR1 and CDR2 are SGHNT and YYREEE (reference sequence). There are 17 residues in the CDR3. The CDR3 sequence: CASSTPTSGSLFDERFF. The CDR3 DNA follows: TGTGCCAGCAGCACCCCCACTAGCGGGAGTTTGTTTGATGAGCGGTTCTTC.

Comment on this clonotype: A much larger clone sits a single nucleotide away, making a read error possible. The CDR3 carries no conserved terminal phenylalanine or tryptophan, so it likely arises from a read error. The chain recombines TRBV4-2 with TRBJ1-3, with D unresolved. The V end was cut by 1 base, the J end by 0 bases, with 10 bases between. Germline V lookup: CDR1 LGHNA, CDR2 YNFKEQ. The length of the CDR3 is 16 residues. CDR3 sequence: CASSQVGQTSGNTIYL. CDR3 DNA sequence: TGTGCCAGCAGCCAAGTAGGGCAGACCTCTGGAAACACCATATATCTT.

This clonotype was picked up one time. V is TRBV30 and J is TRBJ2-7; 8 bases line up with TRBD2. This CDR3 has 16 residues. In germline, CDR1 is GTSNPN, CDR2 SVGIG (reference sequence). Unmatched junction bases numbered 12, after V lost 2 bases and J lost 3 bases. The DNA for the CDR3 is TGTGCCTGGAGTATTAGCGGGACTGTTTCCGGCTACGAGCAGTACTTC. It specifies CAWSISGTVSGYEQYF.

This clonotype was counted once. This may arise from a read error, as a much more abundant clone is one base away. The V and J genes are TRBV10-2 and TRBJ1-2, with a weak D call TRBD1 (5 bases). The CDR3 totals 15 residues. CDR1 is WSHSY and CDR2 is SAAADI in the germline V gene. V lost 5 bases and J lost 7, with 20 bases in between. The CDR3, as DNA: TGCGCCAGCAGTACCGATGGGCCGGGGCTAGGTGGCTACACCTTC. Its protein is CASSTDGPGLGGYTF.

This clonotype was recorded once. V gene TRBV28 combines with J gene TRBJ2-7; 8 bases align to TRBD2. The CDR3 extends over 16 amino acids. Trimming took 5 bases from V and 0 from J; bases not matched to a gene: 9. The germline V gene encodes CDR1 MDHEN and CDR2 SYDVKM. Written as DNA, the CDR3 is TGTGCCAGCAGTATCGGGGGGGCGCCTAGCTCCTACGAGCAGTACTTC. It encodes CASSIGGAPSSYEQYF.

A word on this clonotype: No conserved phenylalanine or tryptophan ends this CDR3, so it is likely a read error. The DNA is omitted, as the CDR3 cannot be located on it reliably, and the CDR3 follows TCRdb's listing. The chain links TRBV6-5 to TRBJ1-1; the table's D call TRBD1 went unverified against the DNA. Germline CDR1 and CDR2: MNHEY and SVGAGI. The CDR3 contains 16 residues when both ends are counted. CDR3 loop: CVSTIRPGHPNTEAIL.

This clonotype was seen only once. A much more abundant neighbour one base away suggests this may be a read error. This rearrangement joins TRBV10-2 to TRBJ1-1, with 7 bases matching TRBD1. Germline values: CDR1 WSHSY, CDR2 SAAADI. This CDR3 has 13 amino acids. Germline trimming cut 8 bases from V and 4 bases from J; bases unmatched to any gene: 7. The CDR3 coding sequence is TGCGCCAGCGGAATAGGGGGCCTCACTGAAGCTTTCTTT. Translated, it gives CASGIGGLTEAFF.

Ten or more counts support this clonotype. The chain uses TRBV14 and TRBJ2-5; D not certain. The germline V gene has CDR1 SGHDN and CDR2 FVKESK. The V end was cut by 1 base, the J end by 1 base, with 7 bases between. The CDR3 runs to 14 residues. The CDR3 spells CASSQVASQETQYF. CDR3 DNA: TGTGCCAGCAGCCAAGTGGCTAGCCAAGAGACCCAGTACTTC.

As regards this clonotype: Since a much larger clone is just one base distant, this may be a read error. The rearrangement uses TRBV14 and TRBJ2-7; D not certain. CDR3 length: 13 residues. V dropped 8 bases and J dropped 4 bases, with 15 bases sitting between them. Germline CDR1 SGHDN, CDR2 FVKESK. The CDR3 loop is CASGPIWDYEQYF. CDR3 in DNA: TGTGCCAGCGGCCCTATTTGGGATTACGAGCAGTACTTC.

As concerns this clonotype: A read error may account for a junction end that differs from germline. The chain is built from TRBV11-2 and TRBJ2-1; 14 positions match TRBD2. Germline assignment: CDR1 SGHAT and CDR2 FQNNGV. The CDR3 length is 17 residues. The CDR3 DNA follows: TGTGCCTGCAGCAGGAGACTAGCGGGAGGGCCGGGGGATGAGCAGCCCTTC. It encodes CACSRRLAGGPGDEQPF.